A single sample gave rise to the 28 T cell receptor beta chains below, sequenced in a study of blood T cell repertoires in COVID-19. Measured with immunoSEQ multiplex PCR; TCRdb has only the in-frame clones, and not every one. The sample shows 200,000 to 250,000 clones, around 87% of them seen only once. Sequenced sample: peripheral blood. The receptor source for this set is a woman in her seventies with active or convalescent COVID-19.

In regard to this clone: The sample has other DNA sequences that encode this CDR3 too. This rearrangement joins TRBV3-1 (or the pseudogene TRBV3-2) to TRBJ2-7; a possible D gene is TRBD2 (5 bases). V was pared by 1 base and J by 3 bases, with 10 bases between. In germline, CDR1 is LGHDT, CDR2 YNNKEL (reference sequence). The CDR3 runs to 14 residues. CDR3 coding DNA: TGTGCCAGCAGCCAAGGCAGCGGAGTCTACGAGCAGTACTTC. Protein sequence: CASSQGSGVYEQYF.

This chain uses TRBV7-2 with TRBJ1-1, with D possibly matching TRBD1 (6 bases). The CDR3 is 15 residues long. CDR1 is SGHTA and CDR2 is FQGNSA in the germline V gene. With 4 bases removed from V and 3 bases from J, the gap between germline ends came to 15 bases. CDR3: CASSYRGGADTEAFF. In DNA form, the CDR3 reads TGTGCCAGCAGCTACCGGGGGGGGGCAGACACTGAAGCTTTCTTT.

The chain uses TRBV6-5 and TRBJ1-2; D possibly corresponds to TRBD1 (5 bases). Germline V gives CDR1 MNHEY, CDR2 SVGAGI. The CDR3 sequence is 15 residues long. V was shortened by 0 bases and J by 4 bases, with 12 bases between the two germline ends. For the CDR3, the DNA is TGTGCCAGCAGTTACTCGCACAGGATCGGCTATGGCTACACCTTC. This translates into CASSYSHRIGYGYTF.

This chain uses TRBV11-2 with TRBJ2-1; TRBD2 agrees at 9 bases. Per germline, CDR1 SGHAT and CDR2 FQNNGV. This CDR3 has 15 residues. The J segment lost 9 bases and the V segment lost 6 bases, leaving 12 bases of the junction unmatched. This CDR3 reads CASSLGAGGPPEQFF. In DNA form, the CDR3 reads TGTGCCAGCAGTTTGGGGGCGGGGGGGCCCCCTGAGCAGTTCTTC.

The CDR3 sequence is CASSEQGWETQYF. CDR3 DNA sequence: TGCGCCAGCAGTGAACAGGGGTGGGAGACCCAGTACTTC. The V call is TRBV10-1, the J call TRBJ2-5; 7 bases match TRBD1. Per germline, CDR1 WNHNN and CDR2 SYGVQD (reference sequence). V dropped 3 bases and J dropped 5; count of bases not matched to a gene: 3. The CDR3 is 13 amino acids.

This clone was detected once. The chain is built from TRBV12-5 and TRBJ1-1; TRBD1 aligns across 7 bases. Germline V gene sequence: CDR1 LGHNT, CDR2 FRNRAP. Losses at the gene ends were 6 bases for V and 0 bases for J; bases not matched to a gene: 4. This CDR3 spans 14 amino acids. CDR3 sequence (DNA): TGTGCTAGTGGCCCGGGACAGCTGAACACTGAAGCTTTCTTT. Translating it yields CASGPGQLNTEAFF.

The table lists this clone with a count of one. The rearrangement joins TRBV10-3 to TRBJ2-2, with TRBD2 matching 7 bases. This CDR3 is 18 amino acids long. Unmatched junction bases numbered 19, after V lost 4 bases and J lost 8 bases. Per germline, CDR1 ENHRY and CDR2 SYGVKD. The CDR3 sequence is CAISANGGGVLSSGELFF. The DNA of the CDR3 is TGTGCCATCAGTGCTAATGGCGGGGGAGTCCTTTCTTCGGGGGAGCTGTTTTTT.

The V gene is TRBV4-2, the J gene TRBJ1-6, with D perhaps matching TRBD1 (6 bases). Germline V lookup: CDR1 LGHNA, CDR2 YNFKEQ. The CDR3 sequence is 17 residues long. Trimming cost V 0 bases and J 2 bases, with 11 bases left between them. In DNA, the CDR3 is TGTGCCAGCAGCCAAGATCTACAGGGTGCCTATAATTCACCCCTCCACTTT. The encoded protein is CASSQDLQGAYNSPLHF.

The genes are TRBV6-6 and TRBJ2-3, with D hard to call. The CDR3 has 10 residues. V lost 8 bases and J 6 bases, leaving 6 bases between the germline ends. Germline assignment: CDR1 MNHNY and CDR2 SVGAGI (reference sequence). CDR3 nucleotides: TGTGCCAGCGGTTCGGATACGCAGTATTTT. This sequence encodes CASGSDTQYF.

The CDR3 bases are TGTGCCAGCAGCCCAACTAGCGGGGGGGCCGGGGCCGAGCAGTACTTC. It encodes CASSPTSGGAGAEQYF. The chain couples TRBV7-2 to TRBJ2-7, with 13 bases lining up with TRBD2. The junction had 10 bases not matched to a gene; V was cut back by 5 bases and J by 6 bases. The germline V gene encodes CDR1 SGHTA and CDR2 FQGNSA. The CDR3 runs to 16 residues.

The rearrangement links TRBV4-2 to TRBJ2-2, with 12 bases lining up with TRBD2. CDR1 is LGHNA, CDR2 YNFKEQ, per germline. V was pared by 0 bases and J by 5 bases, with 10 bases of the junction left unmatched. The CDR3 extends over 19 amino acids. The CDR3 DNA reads TGTGCCAGCAGCCAAGAATCCGCTAGCGGGGGGGCTCTTACCGGGGAGCTGTTTTTT. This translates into CASSQESASGGALTGELFF.

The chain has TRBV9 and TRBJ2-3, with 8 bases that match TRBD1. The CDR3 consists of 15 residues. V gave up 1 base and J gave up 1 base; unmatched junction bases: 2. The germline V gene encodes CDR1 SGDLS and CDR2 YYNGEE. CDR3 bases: TGTGCCAGCAGCGTACAGGGGGCCGGCACAGATACGCAGTATTTT. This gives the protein CASSVQGAGTDTQYF.

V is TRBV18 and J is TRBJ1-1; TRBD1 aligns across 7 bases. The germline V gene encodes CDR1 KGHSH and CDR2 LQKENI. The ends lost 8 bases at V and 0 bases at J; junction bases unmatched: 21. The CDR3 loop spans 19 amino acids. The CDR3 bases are TGTGCCAGCAGACCCGGGACAGCAACACGATTTCCCTTGAACACTGAAGCTTTCTTT. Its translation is CASRPGTATRFPLNTEAFF.

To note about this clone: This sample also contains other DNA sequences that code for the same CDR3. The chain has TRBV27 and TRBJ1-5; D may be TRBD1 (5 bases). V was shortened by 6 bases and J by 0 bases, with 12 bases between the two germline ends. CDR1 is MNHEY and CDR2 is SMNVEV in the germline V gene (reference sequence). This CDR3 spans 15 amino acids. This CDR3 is CASSLLGGSNQPQHF. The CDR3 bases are TGTGCCAGCAGCCTACTGGGGGGTAGCAATCAGCCCCAGCATTTT.

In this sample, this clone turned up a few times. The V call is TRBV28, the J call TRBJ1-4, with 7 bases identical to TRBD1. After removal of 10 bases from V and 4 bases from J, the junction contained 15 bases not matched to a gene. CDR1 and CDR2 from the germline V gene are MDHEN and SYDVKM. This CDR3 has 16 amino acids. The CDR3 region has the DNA TGTGCCACCAAGTCGTCTCCGGGACAGCGTAATGAAAAACTGTTTTTT. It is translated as CATKSSPGQRNEKLFF.

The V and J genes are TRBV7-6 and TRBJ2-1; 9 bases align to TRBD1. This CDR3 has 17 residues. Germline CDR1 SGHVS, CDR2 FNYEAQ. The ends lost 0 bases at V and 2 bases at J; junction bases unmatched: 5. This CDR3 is CASSLATGTGTYNEQFF. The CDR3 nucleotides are TGTGCCAGCAGCTTAGCTACCGGGACAGGGACCTACAATGAGCAGTTCTTC.

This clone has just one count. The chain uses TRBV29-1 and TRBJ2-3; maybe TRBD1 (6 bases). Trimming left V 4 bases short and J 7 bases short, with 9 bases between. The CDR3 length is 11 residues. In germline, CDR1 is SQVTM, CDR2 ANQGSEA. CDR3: CSVGRGNTQYF. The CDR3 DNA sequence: TGCAGCGTTGGTAGGGGGAATACGCAGTATTTT.

This CDR3 reads CASTKTGTGIGYTF. For the CDR3, the DNA is TGTGCCAGCACCAAGACCGGGACAGGGATTGGCTACACCTTC. The rearrangement uses TRBV6-5 and TRBJ1-2, with TRBD1 identical over 9 bases. Germline V gene sequence: CDR1 MNHEY, CDR2 SVGAGI. J lost 7 bases, V lost 7 bases, and 10 bases had no gene match. This CDR3 has 14 residues.

Written as DNA, the CDR3 is TGTGCCAGCAGCCATAACCGGGACAGGGCCCCTAACTATGGCTACACCTTC. Protein product: CASSHNRDRAPNYGYTF. The chain is built from TRBV7-9 and TRBJ1-2; TRBD1 aligns across 9 bases. The CDR3 runs 17 residues. Trimming removed 5 bases from V and 0 bases from J; junction bases left unmatched: 10. Germline CDR1 is SEHNR and CDR2 is FQNEAQ (reference sequence).

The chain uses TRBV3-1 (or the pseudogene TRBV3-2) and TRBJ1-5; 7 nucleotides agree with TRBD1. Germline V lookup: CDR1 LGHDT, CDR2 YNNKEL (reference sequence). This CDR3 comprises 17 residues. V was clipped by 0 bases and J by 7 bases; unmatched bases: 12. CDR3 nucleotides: TGTGCCAGCAGCCAAGAGGAGTTACAAGGGGGCAGACAGCCCCAGCATTTT. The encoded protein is CASSQEELQGGRQPQHF.

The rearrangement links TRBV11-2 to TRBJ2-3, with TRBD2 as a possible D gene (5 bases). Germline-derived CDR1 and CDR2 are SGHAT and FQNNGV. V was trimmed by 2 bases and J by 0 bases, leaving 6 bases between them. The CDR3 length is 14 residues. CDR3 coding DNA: TGTGCCAGCAGCTTAAGCGGTAGCACAGATACGCAGTATTTT. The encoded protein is CASSLSGSTDTQYF. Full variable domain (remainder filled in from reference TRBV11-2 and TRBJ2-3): EAGVAQSPRYKIIEKRQSVAFWCNPISGHATLYWYQQILGQGPKLLIQFQNNGVVDDSQLPKDRFSAERLKGVDSTLKIQPAKLEDSAVYLCASSLSGSTDTQYFGPGTRLTVL.

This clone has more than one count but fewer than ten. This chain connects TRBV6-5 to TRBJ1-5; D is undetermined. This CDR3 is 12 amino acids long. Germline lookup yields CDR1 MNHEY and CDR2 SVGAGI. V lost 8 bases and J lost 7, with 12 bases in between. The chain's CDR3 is CASGRGQQPQHF. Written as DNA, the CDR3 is TGTGCCAGCGGGAGAGGTCAACAGCCCCAGCATTTT.

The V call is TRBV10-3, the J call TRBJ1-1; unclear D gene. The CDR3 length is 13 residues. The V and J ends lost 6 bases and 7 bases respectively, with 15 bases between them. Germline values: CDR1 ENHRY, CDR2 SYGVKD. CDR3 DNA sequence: TGTGCCATCAGGACGGACTCAACTGTTGAAGCTTTCTTT. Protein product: CAIRTDSTVEAFF.

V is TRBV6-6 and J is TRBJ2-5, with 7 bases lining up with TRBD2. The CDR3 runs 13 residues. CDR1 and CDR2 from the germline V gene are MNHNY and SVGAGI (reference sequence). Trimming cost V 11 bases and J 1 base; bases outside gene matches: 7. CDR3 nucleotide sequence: TGTGCCGGGCAGCGGGGCCCCCAAGAGACCCAGTACTTC. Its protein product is CAGQRGPQETQYF.

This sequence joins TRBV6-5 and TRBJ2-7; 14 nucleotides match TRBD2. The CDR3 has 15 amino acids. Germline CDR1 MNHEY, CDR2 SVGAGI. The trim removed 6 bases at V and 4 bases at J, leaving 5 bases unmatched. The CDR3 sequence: CASRTSGGARYEQYF. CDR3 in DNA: TGTGCCAGCAGGACTAGCGGGGGGGCCCGGTACGAGCAGTACTTC.

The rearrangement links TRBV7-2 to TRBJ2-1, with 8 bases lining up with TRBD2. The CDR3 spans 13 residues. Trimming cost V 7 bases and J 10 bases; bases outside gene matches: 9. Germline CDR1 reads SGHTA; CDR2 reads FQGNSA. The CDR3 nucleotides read TGTGCCAGCAACTCCGGGGGGGCCCAAGAGCAGTTCTTC. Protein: CASNSGGAQEQFF.

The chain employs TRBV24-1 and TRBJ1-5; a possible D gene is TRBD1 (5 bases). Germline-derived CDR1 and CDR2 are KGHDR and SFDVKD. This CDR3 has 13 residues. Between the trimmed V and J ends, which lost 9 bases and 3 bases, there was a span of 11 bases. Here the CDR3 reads CATQRQYNQPQHF. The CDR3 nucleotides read TGTGCCACCCAGAGACAGTACAATCAGCCCCAGCATTTT.

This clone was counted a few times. This CDR3 is CASSELGDRGGYNSPLHF. CDR3 sequence (DNA): TGTGCCAGCAGCGAACTCGGGGACAGGGGAGGATATAATTCACCCCTCCACTTT. V usage is TRBV2 and J usage is TRBJ1-6; the match to TRBD1 covers 10 bases. This CDR3 spans 18 amino acids. V was pared by 6 bases and J by 4 bases, with 12 bases of the junction left unmatched. CDR1 and CDR2 (germline): SNHLY, FYNNEI.